These 14 T cell receptor beta chains were all obtained from the same sample, sequenced in a study of PD-L1 blockade in urothelial cancer. Noted time point: peripheral blood 6 weeks after treatment start. The method was immunoSEQ multiplex PCR; TCRdb's version includes in-frame clones alone and lacks a portion of them. The sample has tens of thousands of clones; 80% to 90% are singletons. This material consisted of PBMCs, taken around atezolizumab (anti-PD-L1) treatment. All receptors come from a man aged 65 to 79 with urothelial cancer.

This sequence joins TRBV5-1 and TRBJ1-4, with no clear D. V lost 7 bases and J 4 bases, leaving 14 bases between the germline ends. The CDR3 sequence is 14 residues long. CDR1 and CDR2 (germline): SGHRS, YFSETQ. CDR3 bases: TGCGCCAGCGGTCCGGGGAGTGTTAATGAAAAACTGTTTTTT. It codes for CASGPGSVNEKLFF.

This clone appeared a single time. The chain has TRBV19 and TRBJ2-1; the match to TRBD2 covers 8 bases. The CDR3 covers 15 residues. Germline values: CDR1 LNHDA, CDR2 SQIVND (reference sequence). V dropped 3 bases and J dropped 8; count of bases not matched to a gene: 9. The CDR3 here is CASSMGGGLADEQFF. DNA of the CDR3: TGTGCCAGTAGTATGGGGGGCGGACTAGCAGATGAGCAGTTCTTC.

The rearrangement uses TRBV9 and TRBJ1-1; 10 bases fit TRBD1. Germline-derived CDR1 and CDR2 are SGDLS and YYNGEE. The CDR3 runs 16 residues. With V trimmed by 0 bases and J by 3 bases, 5 bases remained unmatched. This chain's CDR3 is CASSVAGQGRDTEAFF. In DNA form, the CDR3 reads TGTGCCAGCAGCGTAGCGGGACAGGGGCGAGACACTGAAGCTTTCTTT.

The V and J genes are TRBV30 and TRBJ1-6; the match to TRBD1 covers 7 bases. With V trimmed by 5 bases and J by 4 bases, 11 bases remained unmatched. The CDR3 length is 16 residues. Germline CDR1 is GTSNPN and CDR2 is SVGIG (reference sequence). DNA for the CDR3: TGTGCCTGGGGCACGTACGGGACAGATTATAATTCACCCCTCCACTTT. It translates to CAWGTYGTDYNSPLHF.

This clone appeared a few times. This chain joins TRBV10-3 and TRBJ1-2; 9 bases align to TRBD1. This CDR3 contains 16 residues. Germline lookup yields CDR1 ENHRY and CDR2 SYGVKD. Trimming cost V 3 bases and J 8 bases; bases outside gene matches: 13. CDR3 amino acids: CAISDQAGQGLQGYTF. The CDR3 DNA follows: TGTGCCATCAGTGACCAAGCGGGACAGGGTTTACAGGGCTACACCTTC.

This clone appeared a few times. CDR3 sequence reads: CAWRPDIQHNEKLFF. DNA for the CDR3: TGTGCCTGGAGGCCCGATATACAACATAATGAAAAACTGTTTTTT. The chain uses TRBV30 and TRBJ1-4; D is unclear. V was pared by 3 bases and J by 4 bases, with 15 bases between. Germline CDR1 is GTSNPN and CDR2 is SVGIG (reference sequence). The CDR3 runs 15 residues. Filled out from reference TRBV30 and TRBJ1-4, the complete variable domain reads SQTIHQWPATLVQPVGSPLSLECTVEGTSNPNLYWYRQAAGRGLQLLFYSVGIGQISSEVPQNLSASRPQDRQFILSSKKLLLSDSGFYLCAWRPDIQHNEKLFFGSGTQLSVL.

The chain uses TRBV9 and TRBJ2-3, with TRBD2 as a possible D gene (6 bases). The CDR3 is 16 amino acids. The germline V and J ends were trimmed by 0 bases and 3 bases, with 14 bases remaining between them. Germline CDR1 is SGDLS and CDR2 is YYNGEE. The CDR3 loop is CASSVAGRLATDTQYF. In nucleotides, the CDR3 is TGTGCCAGCAGCGTAGCTGGGCGGCTAGCGACAGATACGCAGTATTTT.

In DNA form, the CDR3 reads TGTGCCAGCAGTGGGGGTCGGGGAGACCGGGATACGCAGTATTTT. Translating it yields CASSGGRGDRDTQYF. J is TRBJ2-3 and V is TRBV6-1; tentatively, D is TRBD2 (5 bases). The CDR3 is 15 amino acids. The germline V gene has CDR1 MNHNS and CDR2 SASEGT. Trimming took off 4 bases at V and 6 bases at J, with 17 bases between the two ends.

The J gene is TRBJ2-3, the V gene TRBV5-1, with a possible D match to TRBD1 (6 bases). This CDR3 is 15 amino acids long. V shed 2 bases and J shed 0 bases, with 10 bases lying between them. Germline V gene lookup returns CDR1 SGHRS and CDR2 YFSETQ. The CDR3 reads CASSLTGHSTDTQYF. CDR3 sequence (DNA): TGCGCCAGCAGCTTAACAGGGCACAGCACAGATACGCAGTATTTT.

V is TRBV7-3 and J is TRBJ2-5; the match to TRBD2 covers 9 bases. The trim removed 5 bases at V and 7 bases at J, leaving 14 bases unmatched. CDR3 size: 16 residues. From germline, CDR1 is SGHTA and CDR2 FQGTGA. CDR3 DNA sequence: TGTGCCAGCAGCCCCCGGAGCGGGGGGAATAGCGTGACCCAGTACTTC. This translates into CASSPRSGGNSVTQYF.

J is TRBJ2-5 and V is TRBV6-5; 8 bases match TRBD2. Trimming removed 7 bases from V and 5 bases from J; junction bases left unmatched: 12. Germline CDR1 MNHEY, CDR2 SVGAGI. This CDR3 is 15 amino acids long. The CDR3 DNA sequence: TGTGCCAGCATGCTACTAGCGGTTGCCGGGGAGACCCAGTACTTC. Translating it yields CASMLLAVAGETQYF.

V gene TRBV4-1 combines with J gene TRBJ2-4; a weak D match, TRBD1 (6 bases). Germline loops: CDR1 MGHRA, CDR2 YSYEKL. The CDR3 sequence is 16 residues long. The V gene lost 4 bases and the J gene lost 8 bases, with 21 bases spanning the gap. This CDR3 is CASSLSYSGVLDIQYF. As DNA, the CDR3 is TGCGCCAGCAGCCTCTCCTACTCAGGGGTCCTTGACATTCAGTACTTC.

CDR3 in DNA: TGTGCCAGCCTTTTCTCGGGGGAGACCCAGTACTTC. It yields the protein CASLFSGETQYF. V and J are TRBV18 and TRBJ2-5, with D perhaps TRBD2 (5 bases). The CDR3 runs 12 residues. The germline CDR1 and CDR2 sequences are KGHSH and LQKENI. V lost 8 bases and J 5 bases, leaving 12 bases between the germline ends.

The chain has TRBV28 and TRBJ1-2; maybe TRBD1 (5 bases). The V end lost 7 bases, the J end lost 2 bases, and 8 bases lay between the germline ends. Germline V lookup: CDR1 MDHEN, CDR2 SYDVKM. The CDR3 runs 12 residues. The CDR3 protein is CASITGNYGYTF. For the CDR3, the DNA is TGTGCCAGCATCACAGGCAACTATGGCTACACCTTC.